These T cell receptor beta chains were read from a single sample in a study of T cell changes during pregnancy in multiple sclerosis. TCRdb keeps only in-frame clones here, not all; method: immunoSEQ multiplex PCR. This sample has more than 90,000 clones, with roughly 92% found just once. This sample comprised peripheral blood, obtained in the third trimester of pregnancy. All receptors derive from a female donor with multiple sclerosis, enrolled in a pregnancy study. CDR3s include the opening cysteine and the closing phenylalanine or tryptophan. A D gene is named only where the DNA matches it firmly. Clone size is stated in some rows and not others, as once, few, many or a class when expanded.

>.|TRBJ2-7|TRBV5-6|.
TGTGCCAGCAGTTACCGGGACATCTCCTACGAGCAGTACTTC
CASSYRDISYEQYF
>.|TRBJ1-1|TRBV27|.
TGTGCCAGCAGTTGGCAGGACACCACTGAAGCTTTCTTT
CASSWQDTTEAFF
>.|TRBJ1-1|TRBV2|.
TGTGCCAGCAATTCCCAGATGAACACTGAAGCTTTCTTT
CASNSQMNTEAFF
>TRBD1|TRBJ1-3|TRBV4-2|.
TGTGCCAGCAGCTTGCGGACAGGGACTGTAGCTCGGGACACCATATATTTT
CASSLRTGTVARDTIYF
>TRBD1|TRBJ1-1|TRBV5-1|.
TGCGCCAGCAGCTTGGCCGGGACAGGGGCCAACACTGAAGCTTTCTTT
CASSLAGTGANTEAFF
>TRBD1|TRBJ2-6|TRBV18|once
TGTGCCAGCTCTACCAGGGGACAGGGAGCAGGGGCCAACGTCCTGACTTTC
CASSTRGQGAGANVLTF
>.|TRBJ1-5|TRBV27|.
TGTGCCAGCAAGGAGGGGACTCAGCCCCAGCATTTT
CASKEGTQPQHF
>.|TRBJ1-3|TRBV10-3|.
TGTGCCATCAGTGAGTCCGGGGGGTTCTCTGGAAACACCATATATTTT
CAISESGGFSGNTIYF
>.|TRBJ2-5|TRBV5-5|.
TGTGCCAGCACCACTCGTGGGGGGAAAGGAGCGGAGACCCAGTACTTC
CASTTRGGKGAETQYF
>.|TRBJ2-4|TRBV5-3|.
TGTGCCAGAAGCGTTGGGGCAGTCCGCCCGGGACTTCTAAGCATTCAGTACTTC
CARSVGAVRPGLLSIQYF
>TRBD1|TRBJ1-5|TRBV16|.
TGTGCCAGCAGCCGATACGGACAGGGAATAAATCAGCCCCAGCATTTT
CASSRYGQGINQPQHF
>TRBD2|TRBJ2-1|TRBV5-4|.
TGTGCCAGCAGCTCGAGGACTAGCACGAATGAGCAGTTCTTC
CASSSRTSTNEQFF
>.|TRBJ2-1|TRBV12-5|.
TGTGCTAGTGGGATGGCGGGTTACAATGAGCAGTTCTTC
CASGMAGYNEQFF
>TRBD1|TRBJ1-2|TRBV6-5|.
TGTGCCAGCAGTTATTCCGGACAGGGAGGGACCTTC
CASSYSGQGGTF
>TRBD1|TRBJ2-1|TRBV11-2|.
TGTGCCAGCAGCTCGGGACAGGGGCGGGAGTTCTTC
CASSSGQGREFF
>.|TRBJ1-5|TRBV27|once
TGTGCCAGCAGTCCCTCTCTACATCAGCCCCAGCATTTT
CASSPSLHQPQHF
>.|TRBJ1-2|TRBV19|.
TGTGCCAGTAGTATCGGGTCAACGGGTGGCTACACCTTC
CASSIGSTGGYTF
>TRBD1|TRBJ1-5|TRBV2|.
TGTGCCAGCAGTGACGGGACAGCCCCTAGCAATCAGCCCCAGCATTTT
CASSDGTAPSNQPQHF
>.|TRBJ2-1|TRBV9|.
TGTGCCAGCAGCGCAACGGACACCCACAATGAGCAGTTCTTC
CASSATDTHNEQFF
>.|TRBJ2-4|TRBV10-1|once
TGCGCCAGCAGTGAGTTCGGAAACATTCAGTACTTC
CASSEFGNIQYF
>TRBD1|TRBJ2-5|TRBV5-8|once
TGTGCCAGCAGAAACCGGGACAGGGCCGCGGAGACCCAGTACTTC
CASRNRDRAAETQYF
>TRBD1|TRBJ1-1|TRBV11-2|.
TGTGCCAGCAGCATGGGACAGTCCCAAGCTTTCTTT
CASSMGQSQAFF
>.|TRBJ2-1|TRBV6-6|.
TGTGCCAGCGGACTCTTGGTGGGCAGGGGTAGAAATGAGCAGTTCTTC
CASGLLVGRGRNEQFF
>TRBD1|TRBJ1-2|TRBV13|.
TGTGCCAGCAGCTTGAGAGGGGGCGGCTACACCTTC
CASSLRGGGYTF